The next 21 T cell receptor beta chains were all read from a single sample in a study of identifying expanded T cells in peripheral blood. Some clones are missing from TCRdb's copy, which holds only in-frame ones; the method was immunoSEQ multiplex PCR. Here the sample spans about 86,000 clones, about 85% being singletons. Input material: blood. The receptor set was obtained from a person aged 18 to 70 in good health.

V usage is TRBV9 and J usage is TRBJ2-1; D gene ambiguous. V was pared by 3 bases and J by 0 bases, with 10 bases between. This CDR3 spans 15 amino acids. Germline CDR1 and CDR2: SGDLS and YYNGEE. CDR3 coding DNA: TGTGCCAGCAGCGATTCTAGTTTCTCCTACAATGAGCAGTTCTTC. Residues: CASSDSSFSYNEQFF.

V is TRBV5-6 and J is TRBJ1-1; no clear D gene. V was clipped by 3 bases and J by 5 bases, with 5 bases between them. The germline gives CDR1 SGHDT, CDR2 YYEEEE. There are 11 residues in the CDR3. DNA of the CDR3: TGTGCCAGCAGCTATCTTACTGAAGCTTTCTTT. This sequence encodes CASSYLTEAFF.

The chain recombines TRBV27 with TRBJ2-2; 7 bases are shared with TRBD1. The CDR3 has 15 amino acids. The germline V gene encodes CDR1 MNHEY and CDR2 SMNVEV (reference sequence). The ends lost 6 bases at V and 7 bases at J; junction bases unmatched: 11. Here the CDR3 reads CASSETGTAFGELFF. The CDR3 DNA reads TGTGCCAGCAGCGAAACCGGGACAGCTTTCGGGGAGCTGTTTTTT.

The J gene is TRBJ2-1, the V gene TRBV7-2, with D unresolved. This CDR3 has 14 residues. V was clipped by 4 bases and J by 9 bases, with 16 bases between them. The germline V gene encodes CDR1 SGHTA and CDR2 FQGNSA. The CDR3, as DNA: TGTGCCAGCAGCTCAGGACCAGGAAACTTTGAGCAGTTCTTC. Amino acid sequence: CASSSGPGNFEQFF. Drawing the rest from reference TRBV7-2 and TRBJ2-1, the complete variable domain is GAGVSQSPSNKVTEKGKDVELRCDPISGHTALYWYRQSLGQGLEFLIYFQGNSAPDKSGLPSDRFSAERTGGSVSTLTIQRTQQEDSAVYLCASSSGPGNFEQFFGPGTRLTVL.

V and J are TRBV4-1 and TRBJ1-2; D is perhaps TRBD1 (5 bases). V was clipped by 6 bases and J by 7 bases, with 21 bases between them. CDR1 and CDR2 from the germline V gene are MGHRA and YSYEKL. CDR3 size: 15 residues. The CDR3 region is CASRVVARERGGYTF. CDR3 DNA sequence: TGCGCCAGCAGAGTGGTCGCCAGGGAGAGAGGTGGCTACACCTTC.

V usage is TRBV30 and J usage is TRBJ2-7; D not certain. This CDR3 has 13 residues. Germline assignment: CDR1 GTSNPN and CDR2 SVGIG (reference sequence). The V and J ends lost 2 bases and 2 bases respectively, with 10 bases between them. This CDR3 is CAWSIGRAYEQYF. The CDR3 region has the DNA TGTGCCTGGAGTATCGGCAGAGCCTACGAGCAGTACTTC. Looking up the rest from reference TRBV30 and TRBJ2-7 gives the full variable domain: SQTIHQWPATLVQPVGSPLSLECTVEGTSNPNLYWYRQAAGRGLQLLFYSVGIGQISSEVPQNLSASRPQDRQFILSSKKLLLSDSGFYLCAWSIGRAYEQYFGPGTRLTVT.

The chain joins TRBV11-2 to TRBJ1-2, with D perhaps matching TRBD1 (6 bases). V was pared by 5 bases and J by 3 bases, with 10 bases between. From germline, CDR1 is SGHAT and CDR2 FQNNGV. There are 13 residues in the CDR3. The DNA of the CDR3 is TGTGCCAGCAGCCAGGGGTTCGACTATGGCTACACCTTC. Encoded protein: CASSQGFDYGYTF.

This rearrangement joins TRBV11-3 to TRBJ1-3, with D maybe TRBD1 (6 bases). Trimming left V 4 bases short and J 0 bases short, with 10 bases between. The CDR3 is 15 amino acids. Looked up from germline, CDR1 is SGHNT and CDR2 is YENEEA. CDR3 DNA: TGTGCCAGCAGCTCCTCGACAGGCTCTGGAAACACCATATATTTT. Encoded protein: CASSSSTGSGNTIYF.

The CDR3 DNA is TGTGCCAGCAGCGGACAGGTCGGCTATGGCTACACCTTC. Translated: CASSGQVGYGYTF. This chain joins TRBV6-5 and TRBJ1-2; 7 bases align to TRBD1. The CDR3 is made up of 13 amino acids. Trimming cost V 6 bases and J 4 bases; bases outside gene matches: 5. Germline loops: CDR1 MNHEY, CDR2 SVGAGI.

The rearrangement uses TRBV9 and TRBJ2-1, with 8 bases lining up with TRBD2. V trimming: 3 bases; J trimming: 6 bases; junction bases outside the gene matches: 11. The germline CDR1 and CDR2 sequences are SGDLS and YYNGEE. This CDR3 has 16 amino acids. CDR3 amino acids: CASSAGSGGLGNEQFF. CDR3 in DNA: TGTGCCAGCAGCGCGGGTTCGGGGGGGCTCGGCAATGAGCAGTTCTTC. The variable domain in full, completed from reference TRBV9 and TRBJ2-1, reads DSGVTQTPKHLITATGQRVTLRCSPRSGDLSVYWYQQSLDQGLQFLIQYYNGEERAKGNILERFSAQQFPDLHSELNLSSLELGDSALYFCASSAGSGGLGNEQFFGPGTRLTVL.

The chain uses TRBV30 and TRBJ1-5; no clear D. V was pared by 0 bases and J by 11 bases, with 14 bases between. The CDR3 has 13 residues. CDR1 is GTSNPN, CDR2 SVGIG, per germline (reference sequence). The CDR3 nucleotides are TGTGCCTGGAGTGTACCCCCCGCCCCGGCCCAGCATTTT. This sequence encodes CAWSVPPAPAQHF.

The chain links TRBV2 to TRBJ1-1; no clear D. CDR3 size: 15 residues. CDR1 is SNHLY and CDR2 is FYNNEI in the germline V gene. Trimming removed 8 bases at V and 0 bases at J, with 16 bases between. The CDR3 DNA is TGTGCCAGCGGGTTGGCACAGCACATGAACACTGAAGCTTTCTTT. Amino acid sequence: CASGLAQHMNTEAFF.

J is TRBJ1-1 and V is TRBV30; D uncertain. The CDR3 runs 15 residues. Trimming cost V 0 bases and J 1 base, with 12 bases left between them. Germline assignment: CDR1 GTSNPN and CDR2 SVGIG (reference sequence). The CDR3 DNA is TGTGCCTGGAGTGTATCCGGCACACCGAACACTGAAGCTTTCTTT. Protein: CAWSVSGTPNTEAFF.

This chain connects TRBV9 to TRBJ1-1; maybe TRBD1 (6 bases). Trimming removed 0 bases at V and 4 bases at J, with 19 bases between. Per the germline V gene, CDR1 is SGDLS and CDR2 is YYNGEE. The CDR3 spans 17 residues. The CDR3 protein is CASSVAKGDPEGTEAFF. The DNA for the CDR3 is TGTGCCAGCAGCGTAGCAAAGGGGGACCCCGAGGGCACTGAAGCTTTCTTT.

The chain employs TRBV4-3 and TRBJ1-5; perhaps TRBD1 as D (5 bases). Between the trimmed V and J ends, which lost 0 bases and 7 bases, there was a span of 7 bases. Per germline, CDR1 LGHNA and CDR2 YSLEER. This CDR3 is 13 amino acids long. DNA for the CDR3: TGCGCCAGCAGCCAAGATGAGGGGCAGCCCCAGCATTTT. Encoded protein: CASSQDEGQPQHF.

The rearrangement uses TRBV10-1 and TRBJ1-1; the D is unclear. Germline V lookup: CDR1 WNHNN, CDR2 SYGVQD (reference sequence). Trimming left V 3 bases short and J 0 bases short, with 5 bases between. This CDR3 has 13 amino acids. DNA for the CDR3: TGCGCCAGCAGTGACCCGCTGAACACTGAAGCTTTCTTT. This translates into CASSDPLNTEAFF.

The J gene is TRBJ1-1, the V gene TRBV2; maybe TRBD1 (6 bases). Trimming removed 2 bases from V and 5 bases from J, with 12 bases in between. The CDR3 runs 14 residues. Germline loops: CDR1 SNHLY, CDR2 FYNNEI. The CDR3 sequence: CASSEFQGRTEAFF. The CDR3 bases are TGTGCCAGCAGTGAATTTCAGGGGAGGACTGAAGCTTTCTTT.

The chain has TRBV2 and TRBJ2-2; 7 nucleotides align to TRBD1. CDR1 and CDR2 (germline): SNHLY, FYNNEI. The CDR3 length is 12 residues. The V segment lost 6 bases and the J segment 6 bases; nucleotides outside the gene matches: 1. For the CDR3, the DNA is TGTGCCAGCAGAACAGGGGCCGGGGAGCTGTTTTTT. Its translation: CASRTGAGELFF.

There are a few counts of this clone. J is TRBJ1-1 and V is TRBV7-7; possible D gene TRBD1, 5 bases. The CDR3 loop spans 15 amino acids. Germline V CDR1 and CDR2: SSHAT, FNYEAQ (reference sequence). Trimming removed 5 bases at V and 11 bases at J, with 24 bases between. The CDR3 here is CASSPRPPGVGAAFF. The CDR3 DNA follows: TGTGCCAGCAGCCCAAGGCCCCCGGGGGTCGGGGCGGCTTTCTTT.

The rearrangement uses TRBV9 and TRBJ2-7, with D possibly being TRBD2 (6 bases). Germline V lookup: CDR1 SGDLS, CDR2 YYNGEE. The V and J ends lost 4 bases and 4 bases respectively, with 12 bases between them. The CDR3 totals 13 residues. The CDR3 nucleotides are TGTGCCAGCAGCCTCGGAGGGGAGTACGAGCAGTACTTC. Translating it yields CASSLGGEYEQYF.

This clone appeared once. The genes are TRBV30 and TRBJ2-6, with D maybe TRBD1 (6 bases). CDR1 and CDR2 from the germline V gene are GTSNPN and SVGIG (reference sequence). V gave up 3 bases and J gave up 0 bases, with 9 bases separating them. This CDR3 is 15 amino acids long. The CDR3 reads CAWREQGSGANVLTF. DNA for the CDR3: TGTGCCTGGAGGGAACAGGGCTCTGGGGCCAACGTCCTGACTTTC.